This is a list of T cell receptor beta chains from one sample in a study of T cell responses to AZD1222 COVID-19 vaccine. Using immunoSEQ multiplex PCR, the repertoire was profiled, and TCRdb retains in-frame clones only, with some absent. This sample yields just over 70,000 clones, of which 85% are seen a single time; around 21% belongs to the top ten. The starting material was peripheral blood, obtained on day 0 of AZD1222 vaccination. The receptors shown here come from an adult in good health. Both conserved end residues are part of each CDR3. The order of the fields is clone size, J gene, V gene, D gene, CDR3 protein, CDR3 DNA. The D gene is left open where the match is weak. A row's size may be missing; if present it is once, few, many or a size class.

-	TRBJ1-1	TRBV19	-	CASSIGVMNTEAFF	TGTGCCAGTAGTATAGGGGTAATGAACACTGAAGCTTTCTTT
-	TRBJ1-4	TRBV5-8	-	CASRIQGIHEKLFF	TGTGCCAGCAGGATCCAGGGGATTCATGAAAAACTGTTTTTT
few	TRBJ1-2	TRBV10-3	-	CAISEDYGYTF	TGTGCCATCAGTGAAGACTATGGCTACACCTTC
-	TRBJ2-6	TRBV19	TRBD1	CASSKQGAGANVLTF	TGTGCCAGTAGCAAACAGGGGGCTGGGGCCAACGTCCTGACTTTC
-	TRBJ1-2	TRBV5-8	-	CASSLRTVANYGYTF	TGTGCCAGCAGCTTGAGGACGGTTGCCAACTATGGCTACACCTTC
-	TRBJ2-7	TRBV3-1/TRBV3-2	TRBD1	CASRRGPYEQYF	TGTGCCAGCCGCAGGGGGCCCTACGAGCAGTACTTC
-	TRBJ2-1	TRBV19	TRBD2	CASGGVLAGAGSYNEQFF	TGTGCCAGTGGTGGGGTACTAGCGGGGGCTGGCTCCTACAATGAGCAGTTCTTC
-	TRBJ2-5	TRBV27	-	CASSLSGTKTQYF	TGTGCCAGCAGTCTTTCAGGGACGAAGACCCAGTACTTC
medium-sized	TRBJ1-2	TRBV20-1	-	CSAPSYGYTF	TGCAGTGCTCCCTCTTATGGCTACACCTTC
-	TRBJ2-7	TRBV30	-	CAWSARPSETYEQYF	TGTGCCTGGAGTGCACGTCCTAGCGAAACCTACGAGCAGTACTTC
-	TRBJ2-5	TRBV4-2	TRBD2	CASSQFEASGGRETQYF	TGTGCCAGCAGCCAATTTGAGGCTAGCGGGGGGAGGGAGACCCAGTACTTC
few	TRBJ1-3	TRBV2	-	CASVWDLSGNTIYF	TGTGCCAGCGTTTGGGACCTCTCTGGAAACACCATATATTTT
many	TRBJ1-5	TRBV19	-	CASRGFGQPQHF	TGTGCCAGTAGGGGATTTGGCCAGCCCCAGCATTTT
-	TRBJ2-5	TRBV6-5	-	CASSYMRASETQYF	TGTGCCAGCAGTTACATGAGGGCATCGGAGACCCAGTACTTC
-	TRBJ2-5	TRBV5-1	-	CASSLGGGRETQYF	TGCGCCAGCAGCTTGGGAGGGGGAAGAGAGACCCAGTACTTC
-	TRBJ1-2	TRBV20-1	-	CSASASLNPDYGYTF	TGCAGTGCTAGTGCCAGCCTAAACCCCGACTATGGCTACACCTTC
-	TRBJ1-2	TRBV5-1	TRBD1	CASSLDSGGLGYTF	TGCGCCAGCAGCTTGGACTCAGGGGGCCTTGGCTACACCTTC
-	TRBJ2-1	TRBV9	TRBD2	CASSVVAGAPNEQFF	TGTGCCAGCAGCGTAGTAGCGGGAGCCCCCAATGAGCAGTTCTTC
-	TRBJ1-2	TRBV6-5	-	CASRLRVSREGYTF	TGTGCCAGCAGACTCAGGGTGTCAAGGGAGGGCTACACCTTC
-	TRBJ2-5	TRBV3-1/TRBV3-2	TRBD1	CASSPGTGRETQYF	TGTGCCAGCAGCCCCGGGACAGGACGGGAGACCCAGTACTTC
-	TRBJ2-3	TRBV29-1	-	CSANLLFPSTDTQYF	TGCAGCGCAAATCTTCTTTTTCCTAGCACAGATACGCAGTATTTT
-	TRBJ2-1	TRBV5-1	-	CASSIQRTAYNEQFF	TGCGCCAGCTCAATCCAACGTACAGCCTACAATGAGCAGTTCTTC
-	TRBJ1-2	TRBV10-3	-	CASKGDGFYGYTF	TGTGCCTCAAAGGGTGACGGTTTCTATGGCTACACCTTC
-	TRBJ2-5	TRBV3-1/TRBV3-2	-	CASSQEEETQYF	TGTGCCAGCAGCCAAGAGGAAGAGACCCAGTACTTC
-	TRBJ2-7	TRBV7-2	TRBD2	CASSFSGRRNEQYF	TGTGCCAGCAGCTTTAGCGGGAGGCGGAACGAGCAGTACTTC
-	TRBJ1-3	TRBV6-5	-	CASSYGQSSGNTIYF	TGTGCCAGCAGTTACGGGCAAAGCTCTGGAAACACCATATATTTT
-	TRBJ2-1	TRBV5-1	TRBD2	CASSLTSGVSYNEQFF	TGCGCCAGCAGCTTGACTAGCGGGGTTTCCTACAATGAGCAGTTCTTC
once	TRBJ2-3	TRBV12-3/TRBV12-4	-	CASSLDYRNTQYF	TGTGCCAGCAGTTTGGACTACAGGAATACGCAGTATTTT
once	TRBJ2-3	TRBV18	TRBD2	CASSRTSGYTDTQYF	TGTGCCAGCTCTCGGACTAGCGGGTACACAGATACGCAGTATTTT
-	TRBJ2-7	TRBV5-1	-	CASSLQGYEQYF	TGCGCCAGCAGCCTGCAGGGCTACGAGCAGTACTTC
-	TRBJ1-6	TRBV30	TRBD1	CAWIRGDRSSPLHF	TGTGCCTGGATTAGGGGGGACAGAAGTTCACCCCTCCACTTT
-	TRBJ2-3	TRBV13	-	CASSYSRDTQYF	TGTGCCAGCAGCTATAGCAGAGATACGCAGTATTTT
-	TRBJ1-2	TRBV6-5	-	CASILRDNFYGYTF	TGTGCCAGCATTCTCCGGGACAACTTCTATGGCTACACCTTC
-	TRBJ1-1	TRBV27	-	CASSSFAFDETEAFF	TGTGCCAGCAGTTCATTCGCATTTGATGAAACTGAAGCTTTCTTT
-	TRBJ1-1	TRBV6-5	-	CASSLLMNTEAFF	TGTGCCAGCAGTTTGTTAATGAACACTGAAGCTTTCTTT
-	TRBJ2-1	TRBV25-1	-	CASSESLSYNEQFF	TGTGCCAGCAGTGAAAGCCTCTCCTACAATGAGCAGTTCTTC
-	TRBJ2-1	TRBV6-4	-	CASSAETFNEQFF	TGTGCCAGCAGTGCGGAGACTTTCAATGAGCAGTTCTTC
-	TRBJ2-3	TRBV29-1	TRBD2	CSVVGVLAGGIAQYF	TGCAGCGTTGTAGGTGTACTAGCGGGGGGCATCGCGCAGTATTTT
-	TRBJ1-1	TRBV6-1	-	CASSDRSGVRTEAFF	TGTGCCAGCAGTGATAGATCAGGGGTACGGACTGAAGCTTTCTTT
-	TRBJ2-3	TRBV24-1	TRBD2	CATSERTSGRFTDTQYF	TGTGCCACCAGTGAGCGGACTAGCGGGAGATTCACAGATACGCAGTATTTT
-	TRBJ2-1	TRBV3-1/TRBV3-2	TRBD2	CASSGTSGSSEQFF	TGTGCCAGCTCCGGGACTAGCGGGAGTAGTGAGCAGTTCTTC
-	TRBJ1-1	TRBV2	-	CASNGLNTEAFF	TGTGCCAGCAACGGACTGAACACTGAAGCTTTCTTT
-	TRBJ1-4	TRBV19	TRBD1	CASSIVPGQGGEKLFF	TGTGCCAGTAGTATAGTTCCGGGACAGGGGGGAGAAAAACTGTTTTTT
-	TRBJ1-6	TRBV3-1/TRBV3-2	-	CASSQAGNSPLHF	TGTGCCAGCAGCCAAGCTGGGAATTCACCCCTCCACTTT
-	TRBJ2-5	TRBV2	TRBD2	CASRRLAGGGQETQYF	TGTGCCAGCCGCAGACTAGCGGGGGGCGGGCAAGAGACCCAGTACTTC
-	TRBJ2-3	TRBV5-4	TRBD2	CASSSPGTSYDTDTQYF	TGTGCCAGCAGCTCCCCCGGGACTAGCTATGACACAGATACGCAGTATTTT
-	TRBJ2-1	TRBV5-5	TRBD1	CASSLGDRGLDNEQFF	TGTGCCAGCAGCTTGGGGGACAGGGGTTTAGACAATGAGCAGTTCTTC
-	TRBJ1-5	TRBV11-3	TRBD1	CASSWEPGQNQPQHF	TGTGCCAGCAGCTGGGAACCGGGACAGAATCAGCCCCAGCATTTT
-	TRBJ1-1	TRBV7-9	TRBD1	CASSSTGTEAFF	TGTGCCAGCAGCTCGACAGGGACTGAAGCTTTCTTT
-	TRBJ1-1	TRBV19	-	CASTISGPIMNTEAFF	TGTGCCAGTACGATCTCAGGGCCCATCATGAACACTGAAGCTTTCTTT
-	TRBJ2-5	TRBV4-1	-	CASSQDGEEETQYF	TGCGCCAGCAGCCAAGATGGGGAAGAAGAGACCCAGTACTTC
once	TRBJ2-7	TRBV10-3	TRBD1	CAIRRQGYEQYF	TGTGCCATCAGGCGACAGGGGTACGAGCAGTACTTC